This T cell receptor (beta chain) emerged from a study of T cell repertoires in cytomegalovirus infection. Study-level background: From public TCR beta signatures came an indication of both CMV infection and matching HLA type.

Whole-study results and caveats: The response measured ex vivo was dominated by TCR beta clonotypes (HLA-C-restricted and CMV-specific).

The germline V gene has CDR1 MGHRA and CDR2 YSYEKL. The length of the CDR3 is 15 residues. V lost 0 bases to trimming and J lost 1 base, with 7 bases between them. A single record per CDR3 protein comes from TCRdb applying MiXCR to the reads. The sample includes 450,000 to 650,000 distinct CDR3 sequences, around two fifths of them seen just once. Worth noting for this clonotype: Its specificity is unknown.

This TCR was recovered from a human donor in good health (CMV status not recorded). Some clones in this sample may be carry-over from other donors' samples. Sample: cultured PBMCs, taken from culture after CMV antigen stimulation. This chain links TRBV4-1 with TRBJ1-5; D call uncertain. Here the CDR3 reads CASSQDGRSNQPQHF. The CDR3 bases are TGCGCCAGCAGCCAAGATGGCAGGAGCAATCAGCCCCAGCATTTT.